This T cell receptor (beta chain) comes out of a study of cytomegalovirus exposure and HLA in healthy donors (dated by TCRdb to about 2017). About the investigation overall: In an earlier analysis of 550 to 750 of the donors, less than 350 Gb of sequence data and 100 million or so unique TCR beta sequences from about 179 million T cells were reported. An early release covering some 640 HLA-typed donors comprised approximately 290 gigabases of sequencing data and roughly 85 million unique TCR sequences. Of the roughly 400 genotyped donors, over 65% fell in the genetic ancestry cluster associated with self-reported Caucasian donors. The study aimed to test whether signatures of past pathogen exposure could be identified by cataloging public T cell receptors. The study profiled the T cell repertoires of about 640 subjects by immunosequencing and related them to cytomegalovirus serostatus. Besides the first cohort of around 700 subjects, a separate validation cohort made up of roughly 120 different subjects was used. To predict cytomegalovirus infection status, the study brought together high-throughput TCR immunosequencing, statistical association of individual TCRs with disease status, and machine learning. A later analysis re-examined previously published TCR beta repertoires from roughly 720 donors and added high-resolution HLA genotyping to investigate patterns of TCR occurrence. Rather than using new phenotypic data, the later analysis identified candidate immune exposures from TCR beta sequences and from how often those sequences occurred across donors. An earlier analysis of about 600 of the donors used high-throughput TCR beta sequencing to judge whether each TCR beta V gene segment behaved as functional or pseudogenic. Donor age, sex, ethnicity and CMV serostatus were compiled alongside the repertoire data. In a later genetic analysis, genome-wide SNP genotypes for about three fifths of the 666 donors were used, and that subset was treated as a discovery cohort. All discovery cohort repertoires had been generated using a single sequencing platform. HLA typing covered class I and class II loci at four-digit resolution. The number of typed donors differed by locus: 629-630 for A, B, C, DRB1 and DQB1; 500 to 550 for DQA1; fewer than 610 for DPA1; and around 470 for DPB1. Four or five DR-DQ haplotypes were handled as single units for association and clustering, since linkage in the cohort was strong. Among over 350 genotyped donors of the cohort, an average of roughly 240,000 unique TCR beta nucleotide sequences were sequenced per donor, roughly 18% of them non-productive. Findings and caveats that apply to the study as a whole: Most TCR sequences were observed very rarely across donors, whereas some public TCRs were present in many individuals. A further reported finding was that TCR beta sequences accurately predicted the HLA-A and HLA-B alleles for most subjects in the first cohort. Linkage disequilibrium might explain the correlated functional status among segregating V segments, but an unknown experimental factor could not be ruled out. Strong co-occurrence of HLA alleles, especially DR and DQ, made assigning TCR associations to individual alleles difficult. In a later analysis, TCR association rates were found to vary across HLA loci, with the most associated TCRs seen for DRB1 alleles and the fewest for HLA-C alleles. In a later analysis, HLA-associated TCR beta chains were found to be more clonally expanded and to have lower generation probabilities than equally common non-associated chains. Around 16 rarely observed V segments, including chromosome 9 orphons, were excluded from the earlier analysis of several hundred of the donors because counts were too low. A total of 164 TCR beta chains were listed by the study as associated with cytomegalovirus. Immune exposure information for the cohort was limited to CMV serostatus. Most CMV-associated TCR beta chains appeared to be HLA-restricted in a later analysis, and the HLA associations seemed to be driven largely by CMV exposure. The sequencing pipeline was judged likely to have produced a cluster of highly shared sequence variants as a technical artifact. In a later genetic analysis, a missense DCLRE1C variant was associated with V-gene and J-gene trimming of TCR beta chains, and the association was replicated in an independent cohort. An earlier analysis of around 600 of the donors showed that most TCR beta V segments appeared in productive rearrangements either about 87% or about 30% of the time, which broadly matched IMGT annotations. Only TCR beta chains were sequenced in this cohort, and the absence of alpha or paired-chain data limited detectable features. Compared with the roughly 670-donor mean, donors in an Asian-associated ancestry cluster had fewer N-insertions in productive TCRs, according to a later genetic analysis. Because the 87-base-pair reads could not distinguish some IMGT-functional V segments, including TRBV6-2 and TRBV6-3, those segments were excluded. HLA typing was unavailable for some donors at each locus, so association tests used only the typed subset. Roughly uniform sequencing depth across donors was assumed in presence/absence analyses, although this assumption may not hold. According to the authors, the approach could potentially be generalized to other disease states and immunological phenotypes. A later analysis reported that several top co-occurrence clusters appeared linked to parvovirus B19, influenza, CMV and Epstein-Barr virus. In both the original and validation cohorts, the classifier was reported to diagnose cytomegalovirus status with high specificity and sensitivity. Specific HLA alleles were associated with 15,000 to 20,000 TCR beta sequences at a false discovery rate of 0.05 in a later analysis. Three of the identified cytomegalovirus-associated TCR beta chains were confirmed in vitro to be specific for cytomegalovirus antigens.

On this clone itself: The clone's antigen remains unknown. Base qualities are not provided; no much larger clone lies one nucleotide away.

The cohort comprised several hundred healthy bone marrow donors. At the time of sampling, all cohort members were nominally healthy, though unrecorded immune exposures were likely present. The donor tested CMV seronegative and was one of the 352 seronegative cohort members. Every donor gave a peripheral blood sample, and the peripheral blood mononuclear cells from that sample were used for TCR beta sequencing. The Qiagen DNeasy Blood Extraction Kit was used to extract genomic DNA from the blood cell samples. Including cysteine and phenylalanine, the CDR3 has 16 amino acids. Of the read, only the CDR3 DNA is kept; its 48 bases are in frame from base 1. The junction shows trimming of 3 bases on V and 0 bases on J, plus 15 bases between the germline ends. Sequences SGDLS (CDR1) and YYNGEE (CDR2) are obtained from the germline V gene. Receptor libraries were prepared by the immunoSEQ multiplex PCR assay. For the multiplex PCR, a mixture combining 60 forward primers for TCR Vbeta segments and 13 reverse primers for TCR Jbeta segments was used. Amplification of the CDR3 region of rearranged TCR beta genes was performed with a multiplex PCR assay on genomic DNA. The Illumina HiSeq System was used to sequence the amplified TCR beta libraries as 87-base-pair reads. In the authors' own workflow: In a later analysis, tens of millions of unique TCR beta chains were counted across the 650 to 750 repertoires, and roughly 11 million of these chains were shared by at least two donors. To remove PCR and sequencing errors, raw reads were error-corrected and collapsed into unique sequences using a nearest-neighbor algorithm that merged closely related sequences. Alignment of CDR3 sequences to IMGT reference sequences was used to assign V, D and J gene segments. For a sequence to be retained, a match of at least six nucleotides was required to both a V gene segment and a J gene segment. Rearrangements were classified as productive when the CDR3 lacked stop codons and remained in frame with V and J, and all other rearrangements were classified as non-productive. CDR3 was defined by IMGT convention, running from the second conserved V-encoded cysteine to the conserved J-encoded phenylalanine. The earlier analysis of 587 of the donors excluded any sequence lacking an unambiguous match to a single V gene segment. An earlier analysis of 500 to 600 of the donors classified V segments as functional when productive rearrangements were above 56.7% and as segregating when the standard deviation between donors was above 5%. To diagnose cytomegalovirus status from the catalog of TCR beta chain sequences, a statistical classification framework was built. V and J gene assignment, in a later analysis, came from comparing TCR nucleotide sequences with IMGT/GENE-DB human TR gene sequences. Using the TCRdist pipeline, a later analysis assigned CDR3 sequences along with most-parsimonious VDJ recombination scenarios. In a later analysis, every TCR beta chain was defined by the combination of its CDR3 amino acid sequence and its V-gene family, and reads without a unique V-gene family were dropped. In a later analysis, 550 to 650 highly shared, low-generation-probability nucleotide sequences were removed to address suspected cross-contamination and a sequencing artifact. In a later analysis, a clonal expansion index was calculated for each public chain from normalized within-repertoire ranks of inferred template counts. A later analysis computed generation probabilities with a VDJ recombination model fitted to out-of-frame rearrangements, and checked the results against IGoR. Hypergeometric tests were used in a later analysis to score TCR-TCR, TCR-HLA and TCR-CMV co-occurrence, with a repertoire-size bias correction applied to the TCR pairs. False discovery rates were estimated in a later analysis by permuting HLA or CMV assignments 20 times. In a later analysis, co-occurring TCRs were grouped with DBSCAN, and TCRdist sequence similarity was added when clustering was performed within HLA-allele-positive subsets. Repertoires with fewer than 30,000 or more than 120,000 public chains were left out of co-occurrence clustering, as were five repertoires with anomalous nucleotide sharing. TCRdb holds this immuneACCESS table with in-frame rearrangements only. Some clones are missing; in checked studies, unresolved V genes explain under half, and the rest has no known cause. That table supplies the V and J calls and clone size; D and trimming were determined from the DNA. This sample is represented by hundreds of thousands of clones; 80% to 90% of them were singletons. In total, the top ten clones hold about 1% of the sample.

The specimen sequenced was PBMCs. This TCR came from a woman aged 18-29 years in good health and CMV-seronegative. Recombination joined TRBV9 with TRBJ1-1, with TRBD1 perhaps the D gene, on 5 matching bases. The DNA is as follows: TGTGCCAGCAGCGGAAGTATGGGGCGGCTGAACACTGAAGCTTTCTTT. Its protein product is CASSGSMGRLNTEAFF.